What follows are 21 T cell receptor beta chains derived from one specimen sequenced in a study of shared clonotypes between healthy human individuals. Using immunoSEQ multiplex PCR, the repertoire was profiled, and TCRdb retains in-frame clones only, with some absent. The sample records approximately 940,000 clones, approximately 80% being singletons. Sequenced input: memory CD4+ T cells sorted from blood. Subset: CD45RA-negative fraction. Receptor source: a man between 18 and 35 years old in good health.

This chain links TRBV4-1 with TRBJ2-1, with 14 bases identical to TRBD2. J was trimmed by 6 bases and V by 0 bases; bases with no gene match: 7. The CDR3 covers 18 residues. Germline values: CDR1 MGHRA, CDR2 YSYEKL. The CDR3 DNA reads TGCGCCAGCAGCCAAGATCTTACGACTAGCGGGAGGGCCAATGAGCAGTTCTTC. This translates into CASSQDLTTSGRANEQFF.

The sample holds a few counts of this clone. The genes are TRBV7-8 and TRBJ2-5; D uncertain. V was trimmed by 5 bases and J by 4 bases, leaving 8 bases between them. CDR3 length: 12 amino acids. The germline V gene has CDR1 SGHVS and CDR2 FQNEAQ. The CDR3 protein is CASSLMRETQYF. The CDR3 DNA reads TGTGCCAGCAGCCTGATGAGAGAGACCCAGTACTTC.

The rearrangement uses TRBV18 and TRBJ1-3, with TRBD1 matching 8 bases. CDR3 length equals 16 residues. V lost 5 bases, J lost 1 base, and 7 bases stayed unmatched. Germline V gene lookup returns CDR1 KGHSH and CDR2 LQKENI. CDR3 nucleotides: TGTGCCAGCTCAGAATTACAGGGGGAGTCTGGAAACACCATATATTTT. Protein sequence: CASSELQGESGNTIYF.

The chain has TRBV7-6 and TRBJ2-7; D is possibly TRBD2 (6 bases). The V gene's germline CDR1 is SGHVS and CDR2 FNYEAQ. The length of the CDR3 is 13 residues. V gave up 7 bases and J gave up 6 bases, with 16 bases separating them. Here the CDR3 reads CASTAGNGPEQYF. The CDR3 DNA follows: TGTGCCAGCACCGCGGGAAATGGCCCCGAGCAGTACTTC.

This clone was detected ten times or more. J is TRBJ2-7 and V is TRBV6-6, with 7 bases fitting TRBD1. V was clipped by 2 bases and J by 1 base; unmatched bases: 2. CDR3 size: 14 residues. Germline CDR1 reads MNHNY; CDR2 reads SVGAGI (reference sequence). DNA of the CDR3: TGTGCCAGCAGTTACCCGGACAGGTCCTACGAGCAGTACTTC. Its protein is CASSYPDRSYEQYF.

This rearrangement joins TRBV5-1 to TRBJ2-3; either TRBD1 or TRBD2 may fit D (6 bases each). Germline CDR1 SGHRS, CDR2 YFSETQ. Trimming pared 4 bases from V and 2 bases from J, leaving 17 bases between. The CDR3 spans 16 residues. Here the CDR3 reads CASSDEGDLITDTQYF. The CDR3 DNA follows: TGCGCCAGCAGCGACGAGGGGGACTTAATCACAGATACGCAGTATTTT.

This clone is a singleton in its sample. The chain combines TRBV19 with TRBJ1-1; tentatively, D is TRBD1 (5 bases). Germline assignment: CDR1 LNHDA and CDR2 SQIVND (reference sequence). V was clipped by 3 bases and J by 0 bases, with 11 bases between them. The CDR3 length is 15 residues. CDR3 DNA sequence: TGTGCCAGTAGTATCTCGGGGCTCATGAACACTGAAGCTTTCTTT. This sequence encodes CASSISGLMNTEAFF.

This clone has only a few counts. The same CDR3 is also encoded by other DNA sequences in this sample. The chain uses TRBV5-1 and TRBJ1-1; D might be TRBD1 (6 bases). Germline assignment: CDR1 SGHRS and CDR2 YFSETQ. The CDR3 loop spans 14 amino acids. Trimming cost V 3 bases and J 4 bases, with 13 bases left between them. In DNA form, the CDR3 reads TGCGCCAGCAGCTACGGGGGCCCCGGCACTGAAGCTTTCTTT. Amino acid sequence: CASSYGGPGTEAFF.

V is TRBV7-2 and J is TRBJ1-5, with a tentative D call TRBD1 (6 bases). V gave up 6 bases and J gave up 2 bases, with 8 bases separating them. Germline lookup yields CDR1 SGHTA and CDR2 FQGNSA. This CDR3 contains 13 residues. In DNA, the CDR3 is TGTGCCAGCAGTGGACAGCGCAATCAGCCCCAGCATTTT. Translated, it gives CASSGQRNQPQHF.

The chain carries TRBV30 and TRBJ2-7; tentative D call: TRBD1 (5 bases). Germline V CDR1 and CDR2: GTSNPN, SVGIG (reference sequence). The CDR3 consists of 12 residues. The V gene lost 4 bases and the J gene lost 1 base, with 8 bases spanning the gap. CDR3 in DNA: TGTGCCTGGAATAGGGGTTCCTACGAGCAGTACTTC. It encodes CAWNRGSYEQYF.

The J gene is TRBJ1-1, the V gene TRBV30; no firm D call. Trimming removed 0 bases from V and 0 bases from J, with 8 bases in between. The length of the CDR3 is 14 residues. Per the germline V gene, CDR1 is GTSNPN and CDR2 is SVGIG (reference sequence). For the CDR3, the DNA is TGTGCCTGGAGTGTAGCTCTCTTGAACACTGAAGCTTTCTTT. This gives the protein CAWSVALLNTEAFF.

The chain is built from TRBV10-3 and TRBJ2-1; 11 bases line up with TRBD1. CDR3 length: 14 amino acids. Germline CDR1 reads ENHRY; CDR2 reads SYGVKD. J lost 6 bases, V lost 7 bases, and 5 bases had no gene match. The CDR3: CAIKGTGGGNEQFF. Written as DNA, the CDR3 is TGTGCCATCAAAGGGACAGGGGGGGGCAATGAGCAGTTCTTC.

This clone was seen only a few times. The chain links TRBV5-1 to TRBJ2-5, with D perhaps matching TRBD1 or TRBD2 (6 bases each). The CDR3 totals 15 residues. Trimming removed 1 base at V and 4 bases at J, with 14 bases between. Germline CDR1 SGHRS, CDR2 YFSETQ. The DNA of the CDR3 is TGCGCCAGCAGCTTGCAGGGGATGGAGGGAGAGACCCAGTACTTC. Residues: CASSLQGMEGETQYF.

The J gene is TRBJ2-2, the V gene TRBV6-1, with D unresolved. The V gene's germline CDR1 is MNHNS and CDR2 SASEGT. V shed 1 base and J shed 0 bases, with 9 bases lying between them. The CDR3 spans 16 residues. CDR3 residues: CASSEGRVANTGELFF. The CDR3 nucleotides are TGTGCCAGCAGTGAAGGTCGGGTGGCGAACACCGGGGAGCTGTTTTTT.

Note on this clone: Other DNA sequences within the sample encode an identical CDR3. The V and J genes are TRBV7-8 and TRBJ2-7; D gene unclear. This CDR3 is 13 amino acids long. The V end was cut by 1 base, the J end by 2 bases, with 6 bases between. Looked up from germline, CDR1 is SGHVS and CDR2 is FQNEAQ. DNA of the CDR3: TGTGCCAGCAGCTTAGACAGAACCTACGAGCAGTACTTC. It specifies CASSLDRTYEQYF.

This clone has only a few counts. The chain combines TRBV7-2 with TRBJ2-3; D is uncertain. Trimming pared 2 bases from V and 6 bases from J, leaving 6 bases between. Germline V gene lookup returns CDR1 SGHTA and CDR2 FQGNSA. This CDR3 has 12 amino acids. CDR3 sequence reads: CASSLSSDTQYF. The CDR3 bases are TGTGCCAGCAGCTTAAGTAGCGATACGCAGTATTTT.

The chain employs TRBV11-2 and TRBJ2-2; D is uncertain. Per the germline V gene, CDR1 is SGHAT and CDR2 is FQNNGV. There are 15 residues in the CDR3. Trimming removed 5 bases from V and 2 bases from J, with 12 bases in between. The CDR3 DNA is TGTGCCAGCAGCCCAGTAGACCTAAACACCGGGGAGCTGTTTTTT. Translating gives CASSPVDLNTGELFF.

The genes are TRBV4-1 and TRBJ2-4; 15 bases agree with TRBD2. Losses at the gene ends were 4 bases for V and 0 bases for J; bases not matched to a gene: 4. The CDR3 runs to 18 residues. The V gene's germline CDR1 is MGHRA and CDR2 YSYEKL. This CDR3 is CASSLGLAGGLAKNIQYF. The CDR3 region has the DNA TGCGCCAGCAGCCTCGGACTAGCGGGGGGGCTAGCCAAAAACATTCAGTACTTC.

This chain joins TRBV2 and TRBJ2-7; no clear D gene. The germline CDR1 and CDR2 sequences are SNHLY and FYNNEI. The V end lost 4 bases, the J end lost 2 bases, and 12 bases lay between the germline ends. The CDR3 has 14 amino acids. CDR3 region: CASSVDRYPYEQYF. DNA of the CDR3: TGTGCCAGCAGTGTGGATCGCTATCCCTACGAGCAGTACTTC.

Of note for this clone: A far larger clone is only one base removed, so a read error is likely. The genes are TRBV5-1 and TRBJ2-5, with D tentatively TRBD2 (7 bases). CDR1 SGHRS and CDR2 YFSETQ come from the germline V gene. This CDR3 is 14 amino acids long. V shed 4 bases and J shed 5 bases, with 15 bases lying between them. CDR3 amino acids: CASSTRRGAETQYF. CDR3 nucleotides: TGCGCCAGCAGCACAAGACGGGGGGCCGAGACCCAGTACTTC.

The chain joins TRBV19 to TRBJ1-4, with a possible D match to TRBD1 (5 bases). The CDR3 is 14 residues long. V was cut by 2 bases and J by 6 bases, with 10 bases left in between. Germline V gene sequence: CDR1 LNHDA, CDR2 SQIVND (reference sequence). Here the CDR3 reads CASSITGGYEKLFF. As DNA, the CDR3 is TGTGCCAGTAGTATAACTGGGGGTTATGAAAAACTGTTTTTT. Full variable domain (rest looked up from reference TRBV19 and TRBJ1-4): DGGITQSPKYLFRKEGQNVTLSCEQNLNHDAMYWYRQDPGQGLRLIYYSQIVNDFQKGDIAEGYSVSREKKESFPLTVTSAQKNPTAFYLCASSITGGYEKLFFGSGTQLSVL.